This T cell receptor beta chain was obtained from a study of T cell responses to AZD1222 COVID-19 vaccine. The study's findings and limits: Spike-wide vaccine-associated CD4 TCRs dominated at 160-218 and 743-854.

Data came from immunoSEQ multiplex PCR; TCRdb stores just in-frame clones and leaves some out. The repertoire has 65,000 to 80,000 clones, 87% of them found once; the top ten carry roughly 24%. In the case of this clone: Its antigen is not identified.

The CDR3 totals 16 residues. Between the trimmed V and J ends, which lost 0 bases and 6 bases, there was a span of 17 bases. Germline V lookup: CDR1 SGDLS, CDR2 YYNGEE. The chain is built from TRBV9 and TRBJ2-3; TRBD2 is a possible D gene (6 bases). Specimen: peripheral blood, collected on day 0 of AZD1222 vaccination. This sequence was found in an adult in good health. CDR3 nucleotide sequence: TGTGCCAGCAGCGTAGAGGTCCCGGGACTCCCGGATACGCAGTATTTT. Translated, it gives CASSVEVPGLPDTQYF.